The 14 T cell receptor beta chains listed next were all sequenced from one sample in a study of blood T cell repertoires in COVID-19. Sequencing used immunoSEQ multiplex PCR; TCRdb keeps in-frame clones, though not all of them. Counted here are 200,000 to 300,000 clones, roughly four fifths occurring once; the ten biggest clones make up 4%. The sample taken for sequencing was peripheral blood. The receptors shown here come from a man in his fifties or sixties with acute or convalescent COVID-19.

V gene TRBV7-9 combines with J gene TRBJ1-6, with D tentatively TRBD1 (5 bases). Trimming pared 4 bases from V and 4 bases from J, leaving 17 bases between. CDR3 length: 17 amino acids. The germline CDR1 and CDR2 sequences are SEHNR and FQNEAQ (reference sequence). The CDR3 is CASSSLWGDSYNSPLHF. CDR3 DNA: TGTGCCAGCAGCTCCCTTTGGGGCGACTCATATAATTCACCCCTCCACTTT.

J is TRBJ2-1 and V is TRBV9, with 10 bases identical to TRBD1. CDR1 and CDR2 from the germline V gene are SGDLS and YYNGEE. This CDR3 has 15 amino acids. With V trimmed by 6 bases and J by 8 bases, 11 bases remained unmatched. The CDR3 reads CASTLGGQGLDEQFF. The DNA for the CDR3 is TGTGCCAGCACCCTGGGGGGACAGGGGCTGGATGAGCAGTTCTTC. The variable domain in full, completed from reference TRBV9 and TRBJ2-1, reads DSGVTQTPKHLITATGQRVTLRCSPRSGDLSVYWYQQSLDQGLQFLIQYYNGEERAKGNILERFSAQQFPDLHSELNLSSLELGDSALYFCASTLGGQGLDEQFFGPGTRLTVL.

The chain employs TRBV6-5 and TRBJ1-2, with D unresolved. V was shortened by 6 bases and J by 8 bases, with 16 bases between the two germline ends. This CDR3 is built from 13 residues. Per germline, CDR1 MNHEY and CDR2 SVGAGI. The chain's CDR3 is CASSFGPGFGYTF. The CDR3 nucleotides read TGTGCCAGCAGCTTTGGCCCGGGTTTCGGCTACACCTTC.

This clone was picked up one time. The chain links TRBV3-1 (or the pseudogene TRBV3-2) to TRBJ1-2; D is possibly TRBD1 (6 bases). The germline V and J ends were trimmed by 1 base and 7 bases, with 13 bases remaining between them. Germline V gene data show CDR1 as LGHDT and CDR2 as YNNKEL (reference sequence). The CDR3 contains 14 residues. The CDR3 protein is CASSQAGGAGGYTF. Written as DNA, the CDR3 is TGTGCCAGCAGCCAAGCGGGGGGGGCAGGTGGCTACACCTTC.

V usage is TRBV12-3 or TRBV12-4 and J usage is TRBJ1-2, with TRBD1 matching over 8 bases. The CDR3 length is 13 residues. With V trimmed by 6 bases and J by 6 bases, 6 bases remained unmatched. CDR3 residues: CASSGQGYDGYTF. The CDR3 nucleotides are TGTGCCAGCAGCGGACAGGGATATGATGGCTACACCTTC.

Details on this clone: A junction end diverges from the germline sequence, so it may reflect a read error. The chain uses TRBV7-7 and TRBJ2-3, with D possibly TRBD2 on 6 matching bases. This CDR3 comprises 16 residues. Germline loops: CDR1 SSHAT, CDR2 FNYEAQ (reference sequence). CDR3 in amino acids: CASTSLEGELTDTQYF. The CDR3 bases are TGTGCTAGCACCTCTTTGGAGGGAGAGTTGACAGATACGCAGTATTTT. Full variable domain (rest looked up from reference TRBV7-7 and TRBJ2-3): GAGVSQSPRYKVTKRGQDVTLRCDPISSHATLYWYQQALGQGPEFLTYFNYEAQPDKSGLPSDRFSAERPEGSISTLTIQRTEQRDSAMYRCASTSLEGELTDTQYFGPGTRLTVL.

This chain uses TRBV2 with TRBJ1-2; possible D gene TRBD1, 6 bases. Germline CDR1 is SNHLY and CDR2 is FYNNEI. The ends were cut back, 4 bases at V and 1 base at J, with 10 bases in the middle. The CDR3 has 14 residues. CDR3 sequence: CASSVGRGNYGYTF. In DNA form, the CDR3 reads TGTGCCAGCAGTGTGGGCAGGGGTAACTATGGCTACACCTTC.

The V call is TRBV19, the J call TRBJ1-2; 8 nucleotides agree with TRBD1. V lost 5 bases to trimming and J lost 4 bases; unmatched junction nucleotides: 9. Germline V gene data show CDR1 as LNHDA and CDR2 as SQIVND (reference sequence). This CDR3 spans 15 amino acids. The CDR3 region is CASSPLTGVFYGYTF. In DNA form, the CDR3 reads TGTGCCAGTAGTCCCCTGACAGGGGTTTTCTATGGCTACACCTTC.

The chain carries TRBV27 and TRBJ2-1; 14 bases fit TRBD2. V lost 3 bases to trimming and J lost 5 bases; unmatched junction nucleotides: 0. The CDR3 consists of 15 residues. Germline V gene lookup returns CDR1 MNHEY and CDR2 SMNVEV (reference sequence). Here the CDR3 reads CASSLGLAGDNEQFF. The DNA for the CDR3 is TGTGCCAGCAGTTTGGGACTAGCGGGAGACAATGAGCAGTTCTTC.

The CDR3 DNA is TGTGCCAGCAGCTTAGATCGGGGGACAGGCAGCTATGGCTACACCTTC. Translating gives CASSLDRGTGSYGYTF. J is TRBJ1-2 and V is TRBV13; 8 bases match TRBD1. J was trimmed by 4 bases and V by 1 base; bases with no gene match: 8. Germline V gene data show CDR1 as PRHDT and CDR2 as FYEKMQ (reference sequence). The CDR3 spans 16 residues.

This chain joins TRBV12-3 or TRBV12-4 and TRBJ2-7; D remains unclear. The V end lost 7 bases, the J end lost 5 bases, and 12 bases lay between the germline ends. This CDR3 spans 12 amino acids. The CDR3 sequence is CASTVWAHEQYF. The CDR3 DNA sequence: TGTGCCAGCACAGTTTGGGCCCACGAGCAGTACTTC.

V is TRBV5-1 and J is TRBJ2-1; possible D gene TRBD1, 6 bases. V shed 4 bases and J shed 4 bases, with 15 bases lying between them. Looked up from germline, CDR1 is SGHRS and CDR2 is YFSETQ. There are 15 residues in the CDR3. The CDR3, as DNA: TGCGCCAGCAGCCTGAACAGGGTGGGTTACAATGAGCAGTTCTTC. Translating it yields CASSLNRVGYNEQFF.

This chain joins TRBV25-1 and TRBJ2-1; D is unclear. V shed 4 bases and J shed 7 bases, with 5 bases lying between them. Germline CDR1 is MGHDK and CDR2 is SYGVNS. The CDR3 consists of 11 residues. The CDR3 sequence is CASSAFNEQFF. The CDR3 DNA sequence: TGTGCCAGCAGTGCATTTAATGAGCAGTTCTTC.

This chain connects TRBV11-3 to TRBJ2-7; TRBD1 might be the D (6 bases). This CDR3 has 13 amino acids. V lost 1 base and J lost 5, with 9 bases in between. Germline CDR1 reads SGHNT; CDR2 reads YENEEA. For the CDR3, the DNA is TGTGCCAGCAGCTTAGTAGGGGGTCACGAGCAGTACTTC. Translated, it gives CASSLVGGHEQYF.